The present entry profiles one T cell receptor (beta chain) with its context. Its antigen is unknown. The data were obtained in a study of PD-1 blockade in classical Hodgkin lymphoma. Study findings and constraints: The study reported lower baseline TCR diversity in newly diagnosed patients than in healthy donors. Partial responders and progressors had significantly lower baseline TCR diversity.

Noted time point: cycle 4 day 1 (C4D1), after more than five weeks of nivolumab. No patient escaped relapse after autologous stem cell transplantation, and brentuximab vedotin exposure varied. Magnetic negative selection served to purify CD4+ T cells out of PBMCs that had been thawed. Classification of best responses gave complete response, partial response or progressive disease. TCRdb keeps only in-frame clones here, not all; method: immunoSEQ multiplex PCR. The sample shows tens of thousands of clones, 85% to 90% of them seen only once. V lost 1 base and J 0 bases, leaving 10 bases between the germline ends. The CDR3 covers 16 residues. Per the germline V gene, CDR1 is MGHRA and CDR2 is YSYEKL.

J is TRBJ1-3 and V is TRBV4-1, with D perhaps matching TRBD1 (5 bases). Sequencing used CD4+ T cells from blood, obtained before the fourth cycle of nivolumab. This sequence originates from a human donor with classical Hodgkin lymphoma. The CDR3 loop reads CASSQGDRSSGNTIYF. The CDR3 DNA sequence: TGCGCCAGCAGCCAAGGAGACAGATCCTCTGGAAACACCATATATTTT.